This TCR beta chain was recorded in a study of shared clonotypes between healthy human individuals. As for the study in general: Each donor's CD8 memory used one plate, CD8 naive two, each CD4 subset three. Study-wide points: Four donors shared around 5% of their naive CD4 clonotypes.

Terminally differentiated effector memory CD45RA+ cells were left out of the naive CD8 fraction, which was CD45RO-negative and positively selected for CCR7. The CDR3 is made up of 15 amino acids. J gave up 3 bases and V 5 bases, and 7 bases lay outside the gene matches. Germline CDR1 and CDR2: SGHTA and FQGTGA. Worth noting for this clone: Its target is not known.

The input for sorted-subset replicate PCRs was approximately 190 ng DNA, around 30,000 T cell genomes. Using immunoSEQ multiplex PCR, the repertoire was profiled, and TCRdb retains in-frame clones only, with some absent. Here the sample spans 2 million to 2.5 million clones, about 95% being singletons. The rearrangement links TRBV7-3 to TRBJ2-3; 8 bases align to TRBD1. Source material: naive CD8+ T cells sorted from blood. This receptor was taken from a man between 18 and 29 years old in good health. The CDR3 loop reads CASSQIGQGTDTQYF. For the CDR3, the DNA is TGTGCCAGCAGCCAAATCGGACAGGGAACAGATACGCAGTATTTT.